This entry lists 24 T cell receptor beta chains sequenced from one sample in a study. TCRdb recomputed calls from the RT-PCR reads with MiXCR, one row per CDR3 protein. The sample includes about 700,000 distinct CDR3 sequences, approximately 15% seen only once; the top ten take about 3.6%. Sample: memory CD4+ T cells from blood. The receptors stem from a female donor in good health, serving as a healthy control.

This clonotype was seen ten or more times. Here the CDR3 reads CSAGGRKNTEAFF. The CDR3 nucleotides read TGCAGCGCCGGGGGGCGGAAGAACACTGAAGCTTTCTTT. This chain uses TRBV29-1 with TRBJ1-1; tentatively, D is TRBD1 (6 bases). Germline assignment: CDR1 SQVTM and CDR2 ANQGSEA. The CDR3 is made up of 13 amino acids. V shed 7 bases and J shed 1 base, with 13 bases lying between them.

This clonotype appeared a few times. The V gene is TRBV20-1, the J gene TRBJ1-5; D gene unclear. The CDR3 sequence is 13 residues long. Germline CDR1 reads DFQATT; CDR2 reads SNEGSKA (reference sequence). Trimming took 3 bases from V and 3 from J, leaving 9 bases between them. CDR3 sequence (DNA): TGCAGTGCTAGTGCGGATTTCAATCAGCCCCAGCATTTT. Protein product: CSASADFNQPQHF.

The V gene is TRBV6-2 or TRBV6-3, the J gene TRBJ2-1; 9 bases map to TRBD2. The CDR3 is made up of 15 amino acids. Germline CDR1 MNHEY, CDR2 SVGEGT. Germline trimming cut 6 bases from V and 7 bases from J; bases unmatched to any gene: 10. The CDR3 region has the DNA TGTGCCAGCAGGGGACCGAGGCGGGAGGGGAATGAGCAGTTCTTC. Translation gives CASRGPRREGNEQFF.

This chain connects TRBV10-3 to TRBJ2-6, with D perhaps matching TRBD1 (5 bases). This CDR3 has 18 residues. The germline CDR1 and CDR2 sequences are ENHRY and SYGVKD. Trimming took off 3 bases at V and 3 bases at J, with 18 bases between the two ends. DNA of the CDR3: TGTGCCATCAGTGAAAACCCCGACACAGGTGTTGGGGCCAACGTCCTGACTTTC. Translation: CAISENPDTGVGANVLTF.

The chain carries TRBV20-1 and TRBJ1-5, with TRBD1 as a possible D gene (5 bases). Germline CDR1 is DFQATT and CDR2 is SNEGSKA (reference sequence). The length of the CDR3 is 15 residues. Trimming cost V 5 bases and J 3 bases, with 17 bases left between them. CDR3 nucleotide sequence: TGCAGTGCTCTGAGACAGTCCTGGGACAATCAGCCCCAGCATTTT. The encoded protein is CSALRQSWDNQPQHF.

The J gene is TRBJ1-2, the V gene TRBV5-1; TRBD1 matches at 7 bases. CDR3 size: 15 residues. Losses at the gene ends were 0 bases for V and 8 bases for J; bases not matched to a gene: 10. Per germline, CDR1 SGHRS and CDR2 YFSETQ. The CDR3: CASSLGDRVSLGYTF. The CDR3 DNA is TGCGCCAGCAGCTTGGGAGACAGGGTTTCTTTGGGCTACACCTTC.

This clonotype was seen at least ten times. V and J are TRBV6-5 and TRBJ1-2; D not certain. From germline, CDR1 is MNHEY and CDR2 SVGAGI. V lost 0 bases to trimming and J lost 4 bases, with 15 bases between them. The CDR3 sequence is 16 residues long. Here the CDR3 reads CASSYSSRQRPYGYTF. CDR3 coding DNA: TGTGCCAGCAGTTACTCGAGTCGGCAGCGGCCCTATGGCTACACCTTC.

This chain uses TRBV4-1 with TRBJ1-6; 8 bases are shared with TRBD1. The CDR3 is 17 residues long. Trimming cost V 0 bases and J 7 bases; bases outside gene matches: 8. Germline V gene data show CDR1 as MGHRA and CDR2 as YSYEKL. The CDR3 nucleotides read TGCGCCAGCAGCCAAGACCCACGACAGGGGAGGAATTCACCCCTCCACTTT. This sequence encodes CASSQDPRQGRNSPLHF.

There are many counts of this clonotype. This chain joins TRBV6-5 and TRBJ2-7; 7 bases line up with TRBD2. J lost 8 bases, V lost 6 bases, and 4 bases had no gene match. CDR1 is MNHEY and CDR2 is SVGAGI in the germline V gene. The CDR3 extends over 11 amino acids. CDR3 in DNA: TGTGCCAGCAGGGGGGGGGACCAGCAGTACTTC. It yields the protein CASRGGDQQYF.

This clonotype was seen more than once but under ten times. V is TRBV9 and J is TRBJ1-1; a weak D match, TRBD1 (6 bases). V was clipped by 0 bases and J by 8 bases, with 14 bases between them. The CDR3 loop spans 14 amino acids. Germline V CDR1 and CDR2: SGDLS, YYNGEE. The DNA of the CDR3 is TGTGCCAGCAGCGTAGCGGCAGGGGATTTGGAAGCTTTCTTT. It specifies CASSVAAGDLEAFF.

CDR3 amino acids: CASSPGVPETQYF. The CDR3 DNA sequence: TGCGCCAGCAGCCCGGGCGTTCCAGAGACCCAGTACTTC. The chain employs TRBV5-1 and TRBJ2-5; D unclear. The CDR3 spans 13 residues. Looked up from germline, CDR1 is SGHRS and CDR2 is YFSETQ. V was pared by 4 bases and J by 4 bases, with 11 bases between.

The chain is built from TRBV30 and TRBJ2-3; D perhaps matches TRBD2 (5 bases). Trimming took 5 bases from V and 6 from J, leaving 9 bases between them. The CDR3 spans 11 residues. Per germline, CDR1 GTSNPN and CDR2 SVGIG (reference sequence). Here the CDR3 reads CAWEIADTQYF. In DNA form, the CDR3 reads TGTGCCTGGGAAATAGCGGATACGCAGTATTTT.

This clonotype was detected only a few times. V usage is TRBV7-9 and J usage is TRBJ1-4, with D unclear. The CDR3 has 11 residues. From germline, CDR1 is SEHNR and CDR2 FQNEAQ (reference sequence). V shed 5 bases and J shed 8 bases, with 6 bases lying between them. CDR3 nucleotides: TGTGCCAGCAGCGTTGGGGAAAAACTGTTTTTT. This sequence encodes CASSVGEKLFF.

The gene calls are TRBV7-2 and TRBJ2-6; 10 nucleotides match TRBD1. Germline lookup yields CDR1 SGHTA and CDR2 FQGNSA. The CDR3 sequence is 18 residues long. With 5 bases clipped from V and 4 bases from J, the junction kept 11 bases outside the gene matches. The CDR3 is CASSVKTGGASGANVLTF. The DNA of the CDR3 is TGTGCCAGCAGCGTCAAGACAGGGGGCGCATCAGGGGCCAACGTCCTGACTTTC.

The CDR3 DNA reads TGCAGCAGTTTCGGGTTAGCGGGGGGAGATACGCAGTATTTT. This encodes CSSFGLAGGDTQYF. The rearrangement joins TRBV29-1 to TRBJ2-3; TRBD2 agrees at 10 bases. This CDR3 is 14 amino acids long. Germline trimming cut 8 bases from V and 5 bases from J; bases unmatched to any gene: 10. Germline assignment: CDR1 SQVTM and CDR2 ANQGSEA.

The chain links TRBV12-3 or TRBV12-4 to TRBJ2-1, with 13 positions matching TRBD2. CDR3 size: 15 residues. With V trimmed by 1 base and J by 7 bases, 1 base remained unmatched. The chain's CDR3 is CASSLETSGRNEQFF. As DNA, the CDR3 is TGTGCCAGCAGTTTAGAGACTAGCGGGAGGAATGAGCAGTTCTTC.

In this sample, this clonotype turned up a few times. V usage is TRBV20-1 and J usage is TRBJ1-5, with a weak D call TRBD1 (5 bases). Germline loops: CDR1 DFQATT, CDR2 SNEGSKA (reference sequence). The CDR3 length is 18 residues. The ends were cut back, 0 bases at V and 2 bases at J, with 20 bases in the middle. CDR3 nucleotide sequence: TGCAGTGCTAGAGATAGACAACTGGGGACGCGGGGCAATCAGCCCCAGCATTTT. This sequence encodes CSARDRQLGTRGNQPQHF.

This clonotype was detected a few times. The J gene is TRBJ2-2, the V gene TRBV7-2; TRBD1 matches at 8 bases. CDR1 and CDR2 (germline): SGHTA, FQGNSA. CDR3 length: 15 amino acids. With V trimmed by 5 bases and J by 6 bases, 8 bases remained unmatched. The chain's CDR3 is CASSRTGSDPGELFF. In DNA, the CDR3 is TGTGCCAGCAGCCGGACAGGGAGCGATCCCGGGGAGCTGTTTTTT.

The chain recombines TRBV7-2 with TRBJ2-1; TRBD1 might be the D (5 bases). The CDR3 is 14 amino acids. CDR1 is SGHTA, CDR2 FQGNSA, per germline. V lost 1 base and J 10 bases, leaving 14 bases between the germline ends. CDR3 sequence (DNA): TGTGCCAGCAGCTTAGGTCAGGGAAAAGGGGAGCAGTTCTTC. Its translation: CASSLGQGKGEQFF. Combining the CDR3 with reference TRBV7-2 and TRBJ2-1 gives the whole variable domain GAGVSQSPSNKVTEKGKDVELRCDPISGHTALYWYRQSLGQGLEFLIYFQGNSAPDKSGLPSDRFSAERTGGSVSTLTIQRTQQEDSAVYLCASSLGQGKGEQFFGPGTRLTVL.

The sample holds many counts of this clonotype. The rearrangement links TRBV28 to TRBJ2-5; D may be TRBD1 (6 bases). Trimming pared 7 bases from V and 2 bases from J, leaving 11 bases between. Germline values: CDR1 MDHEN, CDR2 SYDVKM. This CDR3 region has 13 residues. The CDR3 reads CASIRQGQETQYF. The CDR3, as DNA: TGTGCCAGCATCCGCCAGGGGCAAGAGACCCAGTACTTC.

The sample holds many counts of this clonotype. CDR3: CASSPRVVVITEAFF. CDR3 sequence (DNA): TGTGCCAGCAGTCCCAGGGTCGTAGTTATCACTGAAGCTTTCTTT. This chain joins TRBV6-5 and TRBJ1-1; D may be TRBD1 (5 bases). V was clipped by 5 bases and J by 4 bases, with 17 bases between them. The germline V gene encodes CDR1 MNHEY and CDR2 SVGAGI. CDR3 length equals 15 residues.

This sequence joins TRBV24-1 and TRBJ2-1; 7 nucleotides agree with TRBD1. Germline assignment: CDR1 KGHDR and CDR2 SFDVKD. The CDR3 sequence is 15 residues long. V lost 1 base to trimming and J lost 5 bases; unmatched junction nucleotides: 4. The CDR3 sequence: CATSDFTGQNNEQFF. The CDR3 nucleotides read TGTGCCACCAGTGATTTCACGGGACAGAACAATGAGCAGTTCTTC.

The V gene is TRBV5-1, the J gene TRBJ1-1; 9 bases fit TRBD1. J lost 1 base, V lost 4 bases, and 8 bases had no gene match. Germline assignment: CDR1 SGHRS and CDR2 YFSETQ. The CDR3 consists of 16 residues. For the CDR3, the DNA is TGCGCCAGCAGCGACACAGGGGGACAGGGGAACACTGAAGCTTTCTTT. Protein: CASSDTGGQGNTEAFF.

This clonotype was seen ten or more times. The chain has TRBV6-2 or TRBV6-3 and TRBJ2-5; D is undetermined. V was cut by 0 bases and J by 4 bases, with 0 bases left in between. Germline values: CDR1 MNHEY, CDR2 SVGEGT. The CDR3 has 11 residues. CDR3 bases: TGTGCCAGCAGTTACTCAGAGACCCAGTACTTC. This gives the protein CASSYSETQYF.